One and the same sample provided the 24 T cell receptor beta chains below, sequenced in a study of cytomegalovirus exposure and HLA in healthy donors. The PCR made use of 60 Vbeta and 13 Jbeta primers. The table came from immunoSEQ multiplex PCR; TCRdb's copy has only in-frame clones and leaves some out. Here the sample spans around 98,000 clones, more than 65% being singletons. Sequencing was performed on PBMCs. The receptors originated from a human donor in good health.

This clone was detected ten times or more. This sequence joins TRBV5-1 and TRBJ1-1; D may be TRBD1 (6 bases). CDR3 length: 13 amino acids. V lost 3 bases, J lost 1 base, and 7 bases lay in between. The germline gives CDR1 SGHRS, CDR2 YFSETQ. CDR3 residues: CASSSGQNTEAFF. For the CDR3, the DNA is TGCGCCAGCAGCTCGGGACAGAACACTGAAGCTTTCTTT.

This clone has more than one count but fewer than ten. V is TRBV5-4 and J is TRBJ2-1; 8 bases line up with TRBD1. This CDR3 contains 15 residues. Germline V gene data show CDR1 as SGHNT and CDR2 as YYREEE (reference sequence). V shed 0 bases and J 2 bases; nucleotides not matched to a gene: 1. The CDR3 nucleotides are TGTGCCAGCAGCTTGGACAGGGGGACCTACAATGAGCAGTTCTTC. Translated: CASSLDRGTYNEQFF.

V usage is TRBV9 and J usage is TRBJ1-3, with 7 bases that match TRBD1. The V segment lost 3 bases and the J segment 2 bases; nucleotides outside the gene matches: 2. This CDR3 contains 14 residues. Germline V gene data show CDR1 as SGDLS and CDR2 as YYNGEE. The CDR3 region is CASSAGTAGNTIYF. DNA of the CDR3: TGTGCCAGCAGCGCTGGGACAGCTGGAAACACCATATATTTT.

This clone was recorded once. Here the CDR3 DNA reads TGCGCCAGCAGCTTTCCGGGGGATGAAAAACTGTTTTTT. Translated, it gives CASSFPGDEKLFF. The chain joins TRBV5-1 to TRBJ1-4; a possible D gene is TRBD1 (5 bases). The CDR3 has 13 amino acids. Germline V gives CDR1 SGHRS, CDR2 YFSETQ. The V end lost 2 bases, the J end lost 6 bases, and 8 bases lay between the germline ends.

The rearrangement links TRBV6-5 to TRBJ1-6; perhaps TRBD1 as D (5 bases). The CDR3 is 14 amino acids. Germline V CDR1 and CDR2: MNHEY, SVGAGI. Trimming stripped 4 bases from V and 10 bases from J, with 14 bases between. In DNA form, the CDR3 reads TGTGCCAGCAGTTCAACAGGAATAGGATCACCCCTCCACTTT. Protein product: CASSSTGIGSPLHF.

This clone was seen only once. The chain employs TRBV21-1 and TRBJ1-1; TRBD1 reflects the table's D call only, with no check against the DNA. TRBV21-1 is assigned pseudogene status. The CDR3 covers 17 residues. CDR3 residues: CASSKATDHQLNTEAFF. DNA of the CDR3: TGTGCCAGCAGCAAAGCGACAGATCATCAACTGAACACTGAAGCTTTCTTT.

The rearrangement uses TRBV11-2 and TRBJ2-1, with 7 bases matching TRBD1. V lost 0 bases and J lost 2; bases outside the gene matches: 4. This CDR3 contains 16 residues. The germline gives CDR1 SGHAT, CDR2 FQNNGV. CDR3 region: CASSLESGTAYNEQFF. Here the CDR3 DNA reads TGTGCCAGCAGCTTAGAATCCGGGACAGCCTACAATGAGCAGTTCTTC.

The chain couples TRBV6-6 to TRBJ2-1, with D maybe TRBD1 (5 bases). Trimming removed 0 bases from V and 5 bases from J, with 5 bases in between. CDR1 and CDR2 from the germline V gene are MNHNY and SVGAGI (reference sequence). CDR3 length equals 13 residues. In DNA form, the CDR3 reads TGTGCCAGCAGTTACTCCAGGGACAATGAGCAGTTCTTC. It encodes CASSYSRDNEQFF.

A single count supports this clone. This rearrangement joins TRBV2 to TRBJ2-3, with D unclear. Germline V gene lookup returns CDR1 SNHLY and CDR2 FYNNEI. V was shortened by 3 bases and J by 7 bases, with 14 bases between the two germline ends. There are 14 residues in the CDR3. The CDR3 reads CASSDATKLHTQYF. CDR3 DNA sequence: TGTGCCAGCAGTGATGCCACGAAACTGCATACGCAGTATTTT. Full variable domain (remainder filled in from reference TRBV2 and TRBJ2-3): EPEVTQTPSHQVTQMGQEVILRCVPISNHLYFYWYRQILGQKVEFLVSFYNNEISEKSEIFDDQFSVERPDGSNFTLKIRSTKLEDSAMYFCASSDATKLHTQYFGPGTRLTVL.

The chain joins TRBV19 to TRBJ2-3; TRBD1 is a possible D gene (5 bases). Trimming stripped 6 bases from V and 0 bases from J, with 10 bases between. This CDR3 spans 14 amino acids. CDR1 is LNHDA and CDR2 is SQIVND in the germline V gene (reference sequence). CDR3 region: CASRTGPSTDTQYF. CDR3 DNA: TGTGCCAGTAGAACAGGCCCTAGCACAGATACGCAGTATTTT.

The chain employs TRBV5-1 and TRBJ1-1, with 7 nucleotides matching TRBD1. The V and J ends lost 3 bases and 0 bases, in that order; junction bases with no gene match: 11. The CDR3 has 17 amino acids. Germline CDR1 SGHRS, CDR2 YFSETQ. The CDR3 nucleotides are TGCGCCAGCAGCTCTCGGACAGGTCGATCAATGAACACTGAAGCTTTCTTT. Its translation is CASSSRTGRSMNTEAFF.

V and J are TRBV10-3 and TRBJ2-1; TRBD2 aligns across 8 bases. V was pared by 6 bases and J by 6 bases, with 4 bases of the junction left unmatched. CDR1 and CDR2 from the germline V gene are ENHRY and SYGVKD. This CDR3 has 13 amino acids. Here the CDR3 DNA reads TGTGCCATCAGGACTAGCGACTTCAATGAGCAGTTCTTC. Amino acids: CAIRTSDFNEQFF.

This clone has just a few counts. The chain recombines TRBV5-8 with TRBJ1-6; D unresolved. V was pared by 2 bases and J by 9 bases, with 9 bases between. This CDR3 spans 13 amino acids. Per germline, CDR1 SGHTS and CDR2 YDEGEE. In DNA, the CDR3 is TGTGCCAGCAGCTTTAAGGGAGGTTCACCCCTCCACTTT. It translates to CASSFKGGSPLHF.

The chain is built from TRBV27 and TRBJ2-2, with D uncertain. The CDR3 consists of 15 residues. The germline V gene encodes CDR1 MNHEY and CDR2 SMNVEV (reference sequence). Trimming took off 5 bases at V and 1 base at J, with 11 bases between the two ends. The CDR3 bases are TGTGCCAGCAGTCTGAACAGTTTGAACACCGGGGAGCTGTTTTTT. This translates into CASSLNSLNTGELFF.

This chain joins TRBV11-2 and TRBJ2-4; no definite D call. In germline, CDR1 is SGHAT, CDR2 FQNNGV. CDR3 length: 13 amino acids. Trimming stripped 3 bases from V and 4 bases from J, with 7 bases between. This chain's CDR3 is CASSFSSKNIQYF. The DNA for the CDR3 is TGTGCCAGCAGCTTTTCCAGTAAAAACATTCAGTACTTC.

V gene TRBV27 combines with J gene TRBJ2-7; 8 bases map to TRBD2. The CDR3 extends over 15 amino acids. The trim removed 5 bases at V and 9 bases at J, leaving 15 bases unmatched. Germline CDR1 is MNHEY and CDR2 is SMNVEV (reference sequence). The CDR3 DNA reads TGTGCCAGCAGTCCGATCCCGGGACTAGAAAGACCGCAGTACTTC. The encoded protein is CASSPIPGLERPQYF.

V gene TRBV19 combines with J gene TRBJ2-7, with D unresolved. CDR1 is LNHDA, CDR2 SQIVND, per germline (reference sequence). The CDR3 consists of 14 residues. V was pared by 3 bases and J by 3 bases, with 12 bases between. CDR3: CASSIADLYYEQYF. In nucleotides, the CDR3 is TGTGCCAGTAGTATTGCAGATTTGTACTACGAGCAGTACTTC.

The chain recombines TRBV5-4 with TRBJ1-2; 7 bases are a match to TRBD1. After removal of 2 bases from V and 5 bases from J, the junction contained 6 bases not matched to a gene. This CDR3 has 14 amino acids. From germline, CDR1 is SGHNT and CDR2 YYREEE (reference sequence). CDR3 in DNA: TGTGCCAGCAGCTTTAAGACAGGGTCATATGGCTACACCTTC. As protein: CASSFKTGSYGYTF.

The CDR3 DNA reads as TGCAGCGTTGAAGATTTCACCTCCGGGGACTATGGCTACACCTTC. The encoded protein is CSVEDFTSGDYGYTF. The rearrangement uses TRBV29-1 and TRBJ1-2, with D unclear. Trimming left V 0 bases short and J 3 bases short, with 14 bases between. Germline CDR1 is SQVTM and CDR2 is ANQGSEA. The CDR3 totals 15 residues.

The V and J genes are TRBV19 and TRBJ1-4; 9 bases map to TRBD1. Germline CDR1 and CDR2: LNHDA and SQIVND (reference sequence). The V and J ends lost 6 bases and 10 bases, in that order; junction bases with no gene match: 9. This CDR3 region has 14 residues. In DNA form, the CDR3 reads TGTGCCAGTAGACCGGGACAGGGAAGATCAAAACTGTTTTTT. Residues: CASRPGQGRSKLFF.

The V and J genes are TRBV5-1 and TRBJ2-5; TRBD2 matches 7 bases. V was clipped by 4 bases and J by 2 bases; unmatched bases: 2. CDR1 SGHRS and CDR2 YFSETQ come from the germline V gene. The CDR3 extends over 13 amino acids. The CDR3 DNA is TGCGCCAGCAGCCCGGGACTACAAGAGACCCAGTACTTC. Its translation: CASSPGLQETQYF. Looking up the rest from reference TRBV5-1 and TRBJ2-5 gives the full variable domain: KAGVTQTPRYLIKTRGQQVTLSCSPISGHRSVSWYQQTPGQGLQFLFEYFSETQRNKGNFPGRFSGRQFSNSRSEMNVSTLELGDSALYLCASSPGLQETQYFGPGTRLLVL.

With regard to this clone: Additional DNA sequences in this sample encode the identical CDR3. The chain combines TRBV9 with TRBJ1-2, with 8 nucleotides matching TRBD1. This CDR3 contains 15 residues. The germline CDR1 and CDR2 sequences are SGDLS and YYNGEE. Germline trimming cut 3 bases from V and 6 bases from J; bases unmatched to any gene: 10. The DNA for the CDR3 is TGTGCCAGCAGCGCCCTTACGACAGGGGCGGATGGCTACACCTTC. Protein: CASSALTTGADGYTF.

The rearrangement uses TRBV19 and TRBJ2-7; D may be TRBD1 (6 bases). The CDR3 is 14 amino acids. Germline V gives CDR1 LNHDA, CDR2 SQIVND (reference sequence). Deletions cut 7 bases from V and 1 base from J, with 14 bases between. The CDR3 protein is CASTWTATSYEQYF. The CDR3 DNA is TGTGCCAGTACCTGGACAGCCACATCCTACGAGCAGTACTTC.

The chain links TRBV2 to TRBJ2-6, with 7 bases lining up with TRBD1. This CDR3 comprises 18 residues. CDR1 and CDR2 (germline): SNHLY, FYNNEI. Trimming took 3 bases from V and 0 from J; bases not matched to a gene: 8. The CDR3 DNA reads as TGTGCCAGCAGTGAGCGTCCGGGACAGTTCTCTGGGGCCAACGTCCTGACTTTC. Translated, it gives CASSERPGQFSGANVLTF.